This T cell receptor (beta chain) was sequenced in a study of blood T cell repertoires in COVID-19. From germline, CDR1 is SGHNT and CDR2 YYREEE (reference sequence). The CDR3 loop spans 15 amino acids. V was pared by 4 bases and J by 2 bases, with 16 bases between. Clones were sequenced by immunoSEQ multiplex PCR, and TCRdb holds only the in-frame ones, with some missing. The sample shows around 250,000 clones, 86% of them seen only once. Participants' reported clinical history set cohort assignment. The receptor's source is a woman between 50 and 59 years old who had recovered from COVID-19. This sequence joins TRBV5-4 and TRBJ2-7, with D perhaps matching TRBD2 (6 bases). The specimen sequenced was PBMCs or T cells enriched from blood (not recorded which). In DNA form, the CDR3 reads TGTGCCAGCAGCCGGGTGGGGACGGGAGCCTACGAGCAGTACTTC. Translated, it gives CASSRVGTGAYEQYF.